This entry concerns a single TCR beta chain. What it recognizes is unknown. For repertoire sequencing, the TCR beta CDR3 regions were amplified from RNA transcripts. First-round RT-PCR with HTBI primers preceded a second-round multiplex PCR. One entry per CDR3 protein results from TCRdb running MiXCR on the multiplex PCR reads. In the table there are some 240,000 distinct CDR3 sequences, less than 55% of which are singletons. The source of the sample is a study of Graves' ophthalmopathy and Graves' hyperthyroidism. Overall study findings and caveats: Discriminating ophthalmopathy from stable hyperthyroidism, a 13-signature model attained a sensitivity of about 90% and a specificity of approximately 81%.

Between the trimmed V and J ends, which lost 5 bases and 2 bases, there was a span of 18 bases. The CDR3 contains 16 residues. The J gene is TRBJ1-2, the V gene TRBV12-3 or TRBV12-4; a possible D gene is TRBD1 (5 bases). This clonotype was sampled from an adult man with Graves' ophthalmopathy. Sequenced input: peripheral blood. The CDR3 reads CASSHLRGGTNYGYTF. The CDR3 DNA is TGTGCCAGCAGTCACTTGCGGGGAGGGACCAACTATGGCTACACCTTC.